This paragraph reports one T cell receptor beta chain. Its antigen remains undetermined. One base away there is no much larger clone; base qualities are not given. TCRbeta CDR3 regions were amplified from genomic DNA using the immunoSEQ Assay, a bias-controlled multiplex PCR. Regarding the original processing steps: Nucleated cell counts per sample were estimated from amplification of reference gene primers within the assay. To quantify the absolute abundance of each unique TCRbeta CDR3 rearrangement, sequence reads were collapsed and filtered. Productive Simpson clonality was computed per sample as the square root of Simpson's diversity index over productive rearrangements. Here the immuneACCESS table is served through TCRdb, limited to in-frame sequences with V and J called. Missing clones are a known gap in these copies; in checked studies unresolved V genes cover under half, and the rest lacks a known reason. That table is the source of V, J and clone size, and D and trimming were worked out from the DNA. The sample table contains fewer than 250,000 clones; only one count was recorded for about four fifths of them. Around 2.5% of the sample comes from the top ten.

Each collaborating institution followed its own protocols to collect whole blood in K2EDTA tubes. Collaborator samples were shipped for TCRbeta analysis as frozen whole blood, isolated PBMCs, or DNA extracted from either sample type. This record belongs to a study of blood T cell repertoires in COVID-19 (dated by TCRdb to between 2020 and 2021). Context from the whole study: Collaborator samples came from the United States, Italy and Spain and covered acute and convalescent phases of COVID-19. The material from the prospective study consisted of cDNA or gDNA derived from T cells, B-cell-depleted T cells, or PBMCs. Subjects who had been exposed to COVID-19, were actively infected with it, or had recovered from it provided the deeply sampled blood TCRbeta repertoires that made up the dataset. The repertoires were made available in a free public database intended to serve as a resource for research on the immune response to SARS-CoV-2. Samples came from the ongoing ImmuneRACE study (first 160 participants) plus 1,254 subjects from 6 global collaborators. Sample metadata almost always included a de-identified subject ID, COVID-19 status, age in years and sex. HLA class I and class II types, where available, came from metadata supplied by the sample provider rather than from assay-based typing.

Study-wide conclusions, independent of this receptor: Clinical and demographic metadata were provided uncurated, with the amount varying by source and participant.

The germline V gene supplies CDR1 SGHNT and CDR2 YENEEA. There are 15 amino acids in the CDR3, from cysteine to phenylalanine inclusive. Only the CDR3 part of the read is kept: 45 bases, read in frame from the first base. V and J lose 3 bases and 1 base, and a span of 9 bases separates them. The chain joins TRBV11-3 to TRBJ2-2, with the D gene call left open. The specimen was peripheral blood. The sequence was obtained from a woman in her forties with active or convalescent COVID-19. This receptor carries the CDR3 CASSFSRLNTGELFF. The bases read TGTGCCAGCAGCTTCTCCAGACTGAACACCGGGGAGCTGTTTTTT.